A single sample is the source of the 22 T cell receptor beta chains below, sequenced in a study of blood T cells in healthy people across ages. A sample-barcoded 5' primer and a J-beta primer mix were used in a second PCR of roughly 7 to 11 cycles. TCRdb fed the 5' RACE reads into MiXCR, producing one record per CDR3 protein. The sample records around 690,000 distinct CDR3 sequences, 58% being singletons. The sample was blood. The receptors stem from a man aged 60 to 69 in good health.

V usage is TRBV7-9 and J usage is TRBJ1-2, with TRBD1 matching over 10 bases. Germline lookup yields CDR1 SEHNR and CDR2 FQNEAQ (reference sequence). This CDR3 comprises 13 residues. The V segment lost 5 bases and the J segment 10 bases; nucleotides outside the gene matches: 7. CDR3 coding DNA: TGTGCCAGCAGCCCGACCGGGACAGGGGCCTACACCTTC. Encoded protein: CASSPTGTGAYTF.

This clonotype showed up just a few times. The chain combines TRBV29-1 with TRBJ2-1, with TRBD2 identical over 7 bases. The V gene end was trimmed by 2 bases and the J gene end by 15 bases; junction bases not matched to a gene: 16. Germline CDR1 reads SQVTM; CDR2 reads ANQGSEA. The CDR3 covers 14 residues. CDR3 region: CSVERLQRGGFRFF. CDR3 nucleotide sequence: TGCAGCGTTGAAAGGCTCCAGCGGGGCGGGTTTCGGTTCTTC.

In DNA, the CDR3 is TGTGCCAGCAGCCAAGATCAGGGCGTCGCCTATGGCTACACCTTC. The encoded protein is CASSQDQGVAYGYTF. The rearrangement links TRBV3-1 to TRBJ1-2, with D maybe TRBD1 (5 bases). V was pared by 0 bases and J by 4 bases, with 12 bases between. Germline V gene data show CDR1 as LGHDT and CDR2 as YNNKEL (reference sequence). This CDR3 region has 15 residues.

V and J are TRBV28 and TRBJ1-2; unclear D gene. V was pared by 3 bases and J by 8 bases, with 10 bases between. CDR3 size: 12 residues. Germline V gene lookup returns CDR1 MDHEN and CDR2 SYDVKM. CDR3 in amino acids: CASSFSGKGYTF. The DNA for the CDR3 is TGTGCCAGCAGTTTTTCAGGCAAGGGCTACACCTTC.

J is TRBJ2-7 and V is TRBV4-1, with 7 bases fitting TRBD1. The J call could be wrong; TRBJ2-5 is a better fit for the DNA end. The CDR3 is 17 amino acids. Germline V gives CDR1 MGHRA, CDR2 YSYEKL. As DNA, the CDR3 is TGCGCCAGCAGCCCCAGGGGGACAGAGTCCCCATTGGAGACCCAGTACTTC. Protein: CASSPRGTESPLETQYF.

This clonotype showed up just once. A junction end diverges from the germline sequence, so it may reflect a read error. This chain joins TRBV10-3 and TRBJ2-5, with D possibly TRBD2 on 6 matching bases. Germline CDR1 is ENHRY and CDR2 is SYGVKD. The CDR3 length is 14 residues. The CDR3 sequence is CAVSESSGSETQYF. The CDR3 DNA follows: TGTGCCGTCAGTGAGTCGTCCGGGAGTGAGACCCAGTACTTC.

This chain joins TRBV3-1 and TRBJ2-1, with D hard to call. The ends were cut back, 1 base at V and 4 bases at J, with 8 bases in the middle. Germline lookup yields CDR1 LGHDT and CDR2 YNNKEL (reference sequence). This CDR3 contains 14 residues. CDR3 sequence reads: CASSQVADYNEQFF. The DNA for the CDR3 is TGTGCCAGCAGCCAAGTTGCGGATTACAATGAGCAGTTCTTC.

The chain joins TRBV5-4 to TRBJ2-7; D is tentatively TRBD1 or TRBD2 (5 bases each). The V end lost 4 bases, the J end lost 5 bases, and 25 bases lay between the germline ends. Germline V lookup: CDR1 SGHNT, CDR2 YYREEE (reference sequence). The CDR3 loop spans 17 amino acids. CDR3 bases: TGTGCCAGCAGCCCCGCGGCGGGTCTCCAGGGTATCAACGAGCAGTACTTC. Amino acid sequence: CASSPAAGLQGINEQYF.

A single count supports this clonotype. This chain uses TRBV28 with TRBJ1-2, with unresolved D. The CDR3 loop spans 13 amino acids. V was clipped by 8 bases and J by 1 base, with 11 bases between them. Germline assignment: CDR1 MDHEN and CDR2 SYDVKM. CDR3 DNA: TGTGCCAGCGGGTCCTCACGTAACTATGGCTACACCTTC. It specifies CASGSSRNYGYTF.

The chain recombines TRBV7-9 with TRBJ2-6, with 8 nucleotides matching TRBD1. The V gene's germline CDR1 is SEHNR and CDR2 FQNEAQ (reference sequence). The CDR3 extends over 19 amino acids. The V gene end was trimmed by 4 bases and the J gene end by 0 bases; junction bases not matched to a gene: 11. The CDR3 loop reads CASSSQPGQEDSGANVLTF. CDR3 nucleotides: TGTGCCAGCAGCTCCCAACCGGGACAGGAGGACTCTGGGGCCAACGTCCTGACTTTC.

V and J are TRBV20-1 and TRBJ2-1; D uncertain. The CDR3 is made up of 14 amino acids. The germline V gene has CDR1 DFQATT and CDR2 SNEGSKA (reference sequence). Trimming pared 5 bases from V and 6 bases from J, leaving 17 bases between. This CDR3 reads CSASSDPKANEQFF. CDR3 coding DNA: TGCAGTGCTTCATCGGACCCAAAGGCCAATGAGCAGTTCTTC.

In this sample, this clonotype turned up a few times. The chain links TRBV7-2 to TRBJ2-1; a weak D match, TRBD1 (6 bases). Trimming left V 5 bases short and J 4 bases short, with 21 bases between. The CDR3 has 17 residues. Germline V gene sequence: CDR1 SGHTA, CDR2 FQGNSA. CDR3: CASSPSPWTDPYNEQFF. CDR3 in DNA: TGTGCCAGCAGCCCTTCCCCGTGGACAGACCCTTACAATGAGCAGTTCTTC.

As for this clonotype: The junction and the germline gene differ at one end; a read error may be behind it. The chain is built from TRBV18 and TRBJ1-1; D ambiguous. The CDR3 consists of 14 residues. Germline V gene sequence: CDR1 KGHSH, CDR2 LQKENI. In nucleotides, the CDR3 is TGTGCCAGCTCACCTCGGAGGTCCCACACTAAAGCTTTCTTT. Translation gives CASSPRRSHTKAFF.

The chain is built from TRBV3-1 and TRBJ2-1, with TRBD2 matching over 11 bases. After removal of 5 bases from V and 6 bases from J, the junction contained 15 bases not matched to a gene. In germline, CDR1 is LGHDT, CDR2 YNNKEL (reference sequence). The CDR3 runs 18 residues. The CDR3 region is CASSESFLAGGLINEQFF. DNA for the CDR3: TGTGCCAGCAGCGAAAGTTTCCTAGCGGGGGGCCTGATCAATGAGCAGTTCTTC.

This clonotype was seen only once. The V gene is TRBV7-3, the J gene TRBJ2-1, with D perhaps matching TRBD2 (6 bases). Germline CDR1 and CDR2: SGHTA and FQGTGA. The CDR3 length is 15 residues. V was shortened by 5 bases and J by 6 bases, with 17 bases between the two germline ends. The CDR3 reads CASSDSSAGTNEQFF. CDR3 sequence (DNA): TGTGCCAGCAGCGATTCTAGCGCGGGTACCAATGAGCAGTTCTTC.

The V and J genes are TRBV15 and TRBJ1-4, with D unresolved. In germline, CDR1 is LNHNV, CDR2 YYDKDF (reference sequence). CDR3 length equals 14 residues. The germline V and J ends were trimmed by 0 bases and 7 bases, with 9 bases remaining between them. The CDR3 region is CATSRDLTGEKLFF. The CDR3 bases are TGTGCCACCAGCAGAGATCTTACGGGTGAAAAACTGTTTTTT.

The V and J genes are TRBV18 and TRBJ1-1; 7 bases fit TRBD1. CDR1 and CDR2 from the germline V gene are KGHSH and LQKENI. The CDR3 contains 13 residues. Trimming removed 5 bases from V and 3 bases from J; junction bases left unmatched: 3. CDR3: CASSAQGDTEAFF. The CDR3 DNA reads TGTGCCAGCTCAGCCCAGGGGGACACTGAAGCTTTCTTT.

The V call is TRBV7-8, the J call TRBJ1-1; D remains unclear. Germline loops: CDR1 SGHVS, CDR2 FQNEAQ. Deletions cut 5 bases from V and 2 bases from J, with 12 bases between. This CDR3 is 14 amino acids long. CDR3: CASSPWAFNTEAFF. The CDR3 DNA reads as TGTGCCAGCAGCCCCTGGGCCTTTAACACTGAAGCTTTCTTT.

This clonotype has ten or more counts. The V and J genes are TRBV7-9 and TRBJ1-6; D not resolved. The CDR3 has 16 amino acids. V shed 1 base and J shed 5 bases, with 12 bases lying between them. Germline assignment: CDR1 SEHNR and CDR2 FQNEAQ (reference sequence). As DNA, the CDR3 is TGTGCCAGCAGCTTAGGTGACGGAATCGATAATTCACCCCTCCACTTT. Translating it yields CASSLGDGIDNSPLHF.

This clonotype was seen repeatedly, ten times or more. CDR3 amino acids: CASSETGENTEAFF. CDR3 DNA sequence: TGTGCCAGCAGCGAAACAGGAGAGAACACTGAAGCTTTCTTT. The chain has TRBV9 and TRBJ1-1; D is possibly TRBD1 (5 bases). Per germline, CDR1 SGDLS and CDR2 YYNGEE. Trimming shortened V by 3 bases and J by 1 base, and 10 bases separated the two germline ends. The CDR3 runs 14 residues.

V usage is TRBV10-2 and J usage is TRBJ2-7; no clear D. The germline CDR1 and CDR2 sequences are WSHSY and SAAADI. This CDR3 comprises 17 residues. V was pared by 2 bases and J by 2 bases, with 19 bases between. The CDR3, as DNA: TGCGCCAGCAGTGAGCCCACAATATGGCGTGCCGCCTACGAGCAGTACTTC. Translating gives CASSEPTIWRAAYEQYF.

This chain joins TRBV30 and TRBJ1-5; D is perhaps TRBD1 (5 bases). Per the germline V gene, CDR1 is GTSNPN and CDR2 is SVGIG (reference sequence). This CDR3 has 15 amino acids. V lost 3 bases and J 0 bases, leaving 12 bases between the germline ends. This CDR3 is CAWRPTADSNQPQHF. Here the CDR3 DNA reads TGTGCCTGGAGGCCGACAGCGGATAGCAATCAGCCCCAGCATTTT.